This T cell receptor (beta chain) is from a study of identical twins. With template switching, a universal primer site was added, and the cDNA carried unique molecular identifiers. Each CDR3 protein is one row after TCRdb ran MiXCR on the 5' RACE reads. The table lists some 710,000 distinct CDR3 sequences, around 6% of them singletons. The CDR3 is made up of 14 amino acids. Germline V gene sequence: CDR1 SGHRS, CDR2 YFSETQ. V gave up 3 bases and J gave up 7 bases; unmatched junction bases: 7. This chain connects TRBV5-1 to TRBJ1-1, with TRBD1 matching over 9 bases. Material for sequencing was naive T cells sorted from blood. The TCR comes from a man younger than 30 in good health. The CDR3 DNA reads as TGCGCCAGCAGCTCCGGGACAGGGCTACTTGAAGCTTTCTTT. It translates to CASSSGTGLLEAFF.